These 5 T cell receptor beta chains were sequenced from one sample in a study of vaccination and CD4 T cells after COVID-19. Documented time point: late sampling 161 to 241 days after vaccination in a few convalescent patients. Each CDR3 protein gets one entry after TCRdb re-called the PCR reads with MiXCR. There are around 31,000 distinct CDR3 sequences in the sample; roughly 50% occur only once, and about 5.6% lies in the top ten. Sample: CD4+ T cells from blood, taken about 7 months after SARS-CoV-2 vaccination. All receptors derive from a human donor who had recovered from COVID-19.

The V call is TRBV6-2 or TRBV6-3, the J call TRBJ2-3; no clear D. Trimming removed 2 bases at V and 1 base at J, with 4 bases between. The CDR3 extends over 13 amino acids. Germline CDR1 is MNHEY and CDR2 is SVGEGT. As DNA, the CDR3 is TGTGCCAGCAGTTACCGGGGCACAGATACGCAGTATTTT. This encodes CASSYRGTDTQYF.

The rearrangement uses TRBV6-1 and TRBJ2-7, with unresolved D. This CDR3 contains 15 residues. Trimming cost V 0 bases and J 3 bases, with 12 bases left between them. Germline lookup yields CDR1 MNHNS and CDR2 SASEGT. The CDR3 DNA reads TGTGCCAGCAGTGAAGCTCGCGGAACCTTCTACGAGCAGTACTTC. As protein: CASSEARGTFYEQYF.

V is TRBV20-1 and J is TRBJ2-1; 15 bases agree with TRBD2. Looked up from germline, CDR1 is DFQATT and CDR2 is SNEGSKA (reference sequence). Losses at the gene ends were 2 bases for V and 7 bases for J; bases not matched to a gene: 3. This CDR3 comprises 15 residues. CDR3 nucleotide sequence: TGCAGTGCTAGACCGGGACTAGCGGGAGGAAATGAGCAGTTCTTC. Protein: CSARPGLAGGNEQFF.

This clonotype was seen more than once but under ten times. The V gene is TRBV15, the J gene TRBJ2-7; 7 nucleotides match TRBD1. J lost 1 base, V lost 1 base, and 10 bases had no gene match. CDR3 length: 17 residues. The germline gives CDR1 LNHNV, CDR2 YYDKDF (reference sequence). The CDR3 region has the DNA TGTGCCACCAGCAGAGGCAATTTCCGGGACAGTTCCTACGAGCAGTACTTC. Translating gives CATSRGNFRDSSYEQYF.

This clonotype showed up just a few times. The CDR3 spells CASSLRQGKETQYF. In DNA form, the CDR3 reads TGTGCCAGCAGCCTCCGACAGGGGAAAGAGACCCAGTACTTC. This sequence joins TRBV7-9 and TRBJ2-5; the match to TRBD1 covers 8 bases. V gave up 5 bases and J gave up 3 bases; unmatched junction bases: 5. CDR3 length: 14 amino acids. Germline V CDR1 and CDR2: SEHNR, FQNEAQ (reference sequence).